Listed below are T cell receptor beta chains from one sample, sequenced in a study of T cells in tuberculosis. Data came from immunoSEQ multiplex PCR; TCRdb stores just in-frame clones and leaves some out. The profile shows some 49,000 clones, roughly 96% of them singletons. The sample in question was PBMCs, obtained at tuberculosis diagnosis. The receptors were gathered from an adult with tuberculosis. The CDR3 runs from the conserved cysteine through the conserved F or W. A D gene is named only where the DNA matches it firmly. Not all rows give a size; the values are once, few, many and, for expanded clones, a class.

d_call,clone_size,j_call,v_call,cdr3_nt,cdr3_aa
TRBD1,-,TRBJ2-2,TRBV19,TGTGCCAGTAGATGGAGGGACAGGGGAAACACCGGGGAGCTGTTTTTT,CASRWRDRGNTGELFF
-,-,TRBJ1-2,TRBV5-1,TGCGCCAGCAGCTTGGTTTCCACCGGAGGGCCCTATGGCTACACCTTC,CASSLVSTGGPYGYTF
TRBD2,-,TRBJ2-7,TRBV11-2,TGTGCCAGCAGCTTAGCGGCTAGCGGGAGCCTCTACGAGCAGTACTTC,CASSLAASGSLYEQYF
-,-,TRBJ2-1,TRBV5-4,TGTGCCAGCAGCTCCACTCCGGGACAACCACTCTTC,CASSSTPGQPLF
TRBD1,-,TRBJ1-6,TRBV4-3,TGCGCCAGCAGCCAACGCGGACAGGGGGCGAATTCACCCCTCCACTTT,CASSQRGQGANSPLHF
TRBD2,-,TRBJ2-1,TRBV7-9,TGTGCCAGCAGCTTAAGAGGGACTAGCGGGAGAGTATACAATGAGCAGTTCTTC,CASSLRGTSGRVYNEQFF
TRBD2,-,TRBJ2-5,TRBV27,TGTGCCAGCAGTTTAGTCCCGGGAGGTTGGGAGACCCAGTACTTC,CASSLVPGGWETQYF
TRBD1,-,TRBJ2-5,TRBV6-5,TGTGCCAGCAGTTACTCGACAGGGGGATGGGAGACCCAGTACTTC,CASSYSTGGWETQYF
-,-,TRBJ1-2,TRBV7-2,TGTGCCAGCAGCTTAGCGAGGCCCTCCTATGGCTACACCTTC,CASSLARPSYGYTF
-,-,TRBJ2-7,TRBV7-9,TGTGCCAGCAACCGACTAGGCTACGAGCAGTACTTC,CASNRLGYEQYF
TRBD1,-,TRBJ1-6,TRBV6-5,TGTGCCAGCACCCAGACAGGGGTCGTATCACCCCTCCACTTT,CASTQTGVVSPLHF
TRBD2,-,TRBJ2-7,TRBV30,TGTGCCTGGAGTAAAGGGACTAGCTCCCACGAGCAGTACTTC,CAWSKGTSSHEQYF
TRBD2,-,TRBJ2-3,TRBV28,TGTGCCACCCACCTGGGGCGACTAGCGGGAGTTCCGGATACGCAGTATTTT,CATHLGRLAGVPDTQYF
-,-,TRBJ2-1,TRBV5-6,TGTGCCAGCAGCTTGGTACAGCGGGAGCAGTTCTTC,CASSLVQREQFF
TRBD1,once,TRBJ2-7,TRBV4-1,TGCGCCAGCAGCCAAGAATGGGGGACAGGGGGCAGAGGCGAGCAGTACTTC,CASSQEWGTGGRGEQYF
TRBD1,-,TRBJ2-4,TRBV7-9,TGTGCCAGCAGCTTAGGACAGGGAAACATTCAGTACTTC,CASSLGQGNIQYF
-,-,TRBJ2-5,TRBV2,TGTGCCAGCAGTGATAGTTCTCGAGAGACCCAGTACTTC,CASSDSSRETQYF
TRBD2,-,TRBJ2-1,TRBV4-3,TGCGCCAGCAGCCAAGATCTAGCGGGAGCAGTTAATGAGCAGTTCTTC,CASSQDLAGAVNEQFF
-,-,TRBJ2-3,TRBV9,TGTGCCAGCACCTACCTGCCAGGAGATACGCAGTATTTT,CASTYLPGDTQYF
-,-,TRBJ1-1,TRBV5-1,TGCGCCAGCAACCCTGGGACTATGAACACTGAAGCTTTCTTT,CASNPGTMNTEAFF
-,-,TRBJ2-5,TRBV7-2,TGTGCCAGCAAGCGGTGGGCGGAGACCCAGTACTTC,CASKRWAETQYF
TRBD2,-,TRBJ2-4,TRBV11-2,TGTGCCAGCAGTGGGGGGACTAGCGGAAATTTTCTAGCCAAAAACATTCAGTACTTC,CASSGGTSGNFLAKNIQYF
TRBD2,once,TRBJ2-1,TRBV2,TGTGCCAGCAGTGAAGGGCCTAGCGGGAGACTCAATGAGCAGTTCTTC,CASSEGPSGRLNEQFF
-,-,TRBJ2-2,TRBV30,TGTGCCTGGAGGGTGGCAGGGAAGTCCGGGGAGCTGTTTTTT,CAWRVAGKSGELFF
-,-,TRBJ1-1,TRBV6-5,TGTGCCAGCAGTTACGGGAATACAGGGCCCACTGAAGCTTTCTTT,CASSYGNTGPTEAFF
TRBD1,-,TRBJ1-2,TRBV5-5,TGTGCCAGCAGCCTACAGGGGAAGTCTTTCTATGGCTACACCTTC,CASSLQGKSFYGYTF
TRBD2,once,TRBJ2-7,TRBV5-1,TGCGCCAGCAGCAACGGACTAGCGCAAGACGAGCAGTACTTC,CASSNGLAQDEQYF
-,-,TRBJ2-2,TRBV5-1,TGCGCCAGCAGGGAGGGAGAGGGGAACACCGGGGAGCTGTTTTTT,CASREGEGNTGELFF
TRBD2,once,TRBJ2-7,TRBV27,TGTGCCAGCAGTGAAGTCGCATATCCGGGGACTAGTGTCGAGCAGTACTTC,CASSEVAYPGTSVEQYF
TRBD1,once,TRBJ2-5,TRBV28,TGTGCCAGCAGCGTGACAGGGAACCAAGAGACCCAGTACTTC,CASSVTGNQETQYF
TRBD1,-,TRBJ1-2,TRBV5-1,TGCGCCAGCAGCTTGGAGGGACAGGGGCTCTCTCAGGGGCATGGCTACACCTTC,CASSLEGQGLSQGHGYTF
TRBD1,-,TRBJ1-2,TRBV18,TGTGCCAGCTCACCAAGGGGGATCGGACAGGGGACGTTGGAGGGCTACACCTTC,CASSPRGIGQGTLEGYTF
TRBD2,-,TRBJ2-1,TRBV19,TGTGCCAGTAGGTTGGCGGGGGTCTACAATGAGCAGTTCTTC,CASRLAGVYNEQFF
TRBD2,-,TRBJ2-2,TRBV5-6,TGTGCCAGCAGCTTCGATGGACTAGCGGGAGTTACCGGGGAGCTGTTTTTT,CASSFDGLAGVTGELFF
-,-,TRBJ1-2,TRBV7-9,TGTGCCAGCAGCTTAGTGTCTTATGGCTACACCTTC,CASSLVSYGYTF
-,-,TRBJ2-1,TRBV19,TGTGCCAGTAGTATAGCGGACACTTACAATGAGCAGTTCTTC,CASSIADTYNEQFF
-,-,TRBJ1-1,TRBV5-4,TGTGCCAGCAGCTGGGGGGGCTCAGGGACTGAAGCTTTCTTT,CASSWGGSGTEAFF
TRBD1,-,TRBJ1-1,TRBV19,TGTGCCAGTAGTACCTCCAGACAGGGAACGAACACTGAAGCTTTCTTT,CASSTSRQGTNTEAFF
TRBD1,-,TRBJ2-4,TRBV14,TGTGCCAGCAGCCTACGGGACAGTGAAAACATTCAGTACTTC,CASSLRDSENIQYF
TRBD2,-,TRBJ2-6,TRBV9,TGTGCCAGCAGCGTTAGCGGGAGGGCCGCTGGGGCCAACGTCCTGACTTTC,CASSVSGRAAGANVLTF
TRBD1,-,TRBJ2-7,TRBV6-6,TGTGCCACGCGGGACAGGGAATACGAGCAGTACTTC,CATRDREYEQYF
TRBD2,-,TRBJ2-1,TRBV7-2,TGTGCCAGCAGCTTAGGGTGGGGGGGAGATGGCAATGAGCAGTTCTTC,CASSLGWGGDGNEQFF
-,-,TRBJ1-2,TRBV20-1,TGCAGTGGAGGAACCCCCTATGGCTACACCTTC,CSGGTPYGYTF
TRBD1,once,TRBJ2-2,TRBV10-3,TGTGCCATCAGTGAAGCTGGACAGGGGGGGACCGGGGAGCTGTTTTTT,CAISEAGQGGTGELFF
TRBD1,-,TRBJ2-3,TRBV10-3,TGTGCCATCAAGGGGGCCTTTCGCACAGATACGCAGTATTTT,CAIKGAFRTDTQYF
-,once,TRBJ2-1,TRBV5-1,TGCGCCAGCAGCAGGTGGCGGGACTACAATGAGCAGTTCTTC,CASSRWRDYNEQFF
TRBD2,-,TRBJ2-7,TRBV28,TGTGCCAGCAGTTCTACCCCGCCCTTTTTGCGGGAGGGCTACTACGAGCAGTACTTC,CASSSTPPFLREGYYEQYF
-,-,TRBJ1-4,TRBV7-8,TGTGCCAGCAGCCCCAGGACTCGAAAGGGTGAAAAACTGTTTTTT,CASSPRTRKGEKLFF
-,-,TRBJ2-1,TRBV7-9,TGTGCCAGCAGCTTAGTAGTGGGGAGCGGCAATGAGCAGTTCTTC,CASSLVVGSGNEQFF
TRBD1,-,TRBJ2-5,TRBV30,TGTGCCTGGAGCCTGGACAGGAAACAAGAGACCCAGTACTTC,CAWSLDRKQETQYF
TRBD2,-,TRBJ2-1,TRBV5-6,TGTGCCAGCAGCTTGGGAGCGGGGGACTACAATGAGCAGTTCTTC,CASSLGAGDYNEQFF
-,-,TRBJ1-1,TRBV28,TGTGCCAGCAGTTTACCAGGGAGGGACACTGAAGCTTTCTTT,CASSLPGRDTEAFF
-,-,TRBJ1-1,TRBV7-3,TGTGCCAGCAGCTGGACAGTAAACACTGAAGCTTTCTTT,CASSWTVNTEAFF
-,-,TRBJ1-5,TRBV27,TGTGCCAGCAGTCTAACCGGGACTCATGCCAATCAGCCCCAGCATTTT,CASSLTGTHANQPQHF
-,-,TRBJ2-2,TRBV28,TGTGCCAGCAGTCTCTTCAGATTGGGACAGAACACCGGGGAGCTGTTTTTT,CASSLFRLGQNTGELFF
-,-,TRBJ2-1,TRBV11-1,TGTGCCAGCAGCTTTGACGGAGGCTCCTACAATGAGCAGTTCTTC,CASSFDGGSYNEQFF
TRBD2,-,TRBJ2-5,TRBV14,TGTGCCAGCAGCCAAGGCGGGGAGGGTCCGTACCAAGAGACCCAGTACTTC,CASSQGGEGPYQETQYF
-,once,TRBJ2-7,TRBV11-2,TGTGCCAGCAGCTCCTTGAGATTTTCCTACGAGCAGTACTTC,CASSSLRFSYEQYF